The 27 T cell receptor beta chains below all came from one sample that was sequenced in a study of T cell clonotyping in hematopoietic cell transplantation. Measured with immunoSEQ multiplex PCR; TCRdb has only the in-frame clones, and not every one. This sample carries 6,000 or so clones, 85% to 90% of them seen once, and the ten largest clones take around 5%. This specimen consisted of peripheral blood mononuclear cells, obtained 100 days after allogeneic stem cell transplant. The receptors derive from a female patient aged 35 to 55 who had an allogeneic stem cell transplant from a related donor, so the T cells may come from the graft donor. Some clones in this sample may be carry-over from other donors' samples.

Details on this clone: One end of the junction is discordant with germline, which a read error may explain. V usage is TRBV2 and J usage is TRBJ2-7; D gene uncertain. The CDR3 covers 12 residues. Germline assignment: CDR1 SNHLY and CDR2 FYNNEI. The CDR3 DNA reads TGTGCCAGCCAGTCCCCATTTGCCGCAGTCGACTTC. It translates to CASQSPFAAVDF. The variable domain in full, with the rest retrieved from reference TRBV2 and TRBJ2-7, is EPEVTQTPSHQVTQMGQEVILRCVPISNHLYFYWYRQILGQKVEFLVSFYNNEISEKSEIFDDQFSVERPDGSNFTLKIRSTKLEDSAMYFCASQSPFAAVDFGPGTRLTVT.

This chain joins TRBV5-6 and TRBJ1-2, with D hard to call. The ends were cut back, 4 bases at V and 5 bases at J, with 12 bases in the middle. There are 13 residues in the CDR3. The germline CDR1 and CDR2 sequences are SGHDT and YYEEEE. CDR3 residues: CASSPRPEYGYTF. As DNA, the CDR3 is TGTGCCAGCAGCCCCCGACCGGAATATGGCTACACCTTC.

This clone was counted a few times. This sequence joins TRBV7-9 and TRBJ1-4, with D hard to call. Germline CDR1 and CDR2: SEHNR and FQNEAQ (reference sequence). The CDR3 consists of 14 residues. Trimming removed 2 bases from V and 6 bases from J, with 10 bases in between. The CDR3 reads CASSLKGGDEKLFF. The DNA of the CDR3 is TGTGCCAGCAGCTTAAAGGGTGGAGATGAAAAACTGTTTTTT.

This clone was seen a few times. V and J are TRBV4-2 and TRBJ1-3; D uncertain. Germline loops: CDR1 LGHNA, CDR2 YNFKEQ. The CDR3 covers 15 residues. V gave up 0 bases and J gave up 1 base, with 7 bases separating them. CDR3 in amino acids: CASSQDRSSGNTIYF. Written as DNA, the CDR3 is TGTGCCAGCAGCCAAGATAGGTCGTCTGGAAACACCATATATTTT.

The chain uses TRBV6-1 and TRBJ2-7; 8 bases match TRBD1. Germline-derived CDR1 and CDR2 are MNHNS and SASEGT. The length of the CDR3 is 15 residues. V lost 7 bases to trimming and J lost 3 bases; unmatched junction nucleotides: 11. DNA of the CDR3: TGTGCCAGCACCACAGACAGGGGATGGGGCTACGAGCAGTACTTC. It encodes CASTTDRGWGYEQYF.

The chain has TRBV11-3 and TRBJ1-2; D uncertain. V lost 5 bases to trimming and J lost 4 bases, with 8 bases between them. Germline lookup yields CDR1 SGHNT and CDR2 YENEEA. This CDR3 contains 12 residues. The CDR3 DNA reads TGTGCCAGCAGCGAGACCGTCTATGGCTACACCTTC. Translated, it gives CASSETVYGYTF.

The genes are TRBV28 and TRBJ1-2, with D maybe TRBD1 (6 bases). The CDR3 runs to 12 residues. The V gene lost 5 bases and the J gene lost 6 bases, with 10 bases spanning the gap. The V gene's germline CDR1 is MDHEN and CDR2 SYDVKM. CDR3 in amino acids: CASSQWTDGYTF. As DNA, the CDR3 is TGTGCCAGCAGTCAGTGGACAGATGGCTACACCTTC.

The rearrangement uses TRBV5-1 and TRBJ2-1; perhaps TRBD1 as D (7 bases). Between the trimmed V and J ends, which lost 4 bases and 4 bases, there was a span of 15 bases. Germline loops: CDR1 SGHRS, CDR2 YFSETQ. The CDR3 is 15 residues long. CDR3 nucleotide sequence: TGCGCCAGCAGCCTTGGAGGGGGCGGATACAATGAGCAGTTCTTC. Translation gives CASSLGGGGYNEQFF.

The CDR3 DNA follows: TGCGCCAGCAGCTTGGAAGGGACGTACGGAAACACCATATATTTT. Translated: CASSLEGTYGNTIYF. The chain uses TRBV5-1 and TRBJ1-3; weak D call: TRBD1 (5 bases). V was shortened by 0 bases and J by 4 bases, with 11 bases between the two germline ends. CDR3 length: 15 residues. Germline lookup yields CDR1 SGHRS and CDR2 YFSETQ.

In DNA form, the CDR3 reads TGTGCCAGCAGCTCAACAGGGGGCTTCGGCTACACCTTC. Encoded protein: CASSSTGGFGYTF. This chain uses TRBV7-8 with TRBJ1-2, with TRBD1 identical over 9 bases. V shed 4 bases and J 8 bases; nucleotides not matched to a gene: 5. CDR1 and CDR2 (germline): SGHVS, FQNEAQ. The CDR3 is made up of 13 amino acids.

The chain uses TRBV27 and TRBJ2-5, with a possible D match to TRBD1 (6 bases). The ends were cut back, 6 bases at V and 7 bases at J, with 21 bases in the middle. This CDR3 comprises 15 residues. Looked up from germline, CDR1 is MNHEY and CDR2 is SMNVEV (reference sequence). CDR3 nucleotides: TGTGCCAGCAGACTAAAACAGGGTACGACAGGGACCCAGTACTTC. Translated, it gives CASRLKQGTTGTQYF.

The chain combines TRBV28 with TRBJ1-3, with D unclear. Between the trimmed V and J ends, which lost 6 bases and 3 bases, there was a span of 12 bases. The CDR3 extends over 14 amino acids. The germline V gene has CDR1 MDHEN and CDR2 SYDVKM. Written as DNA, the CDR3 is TGTGCCAGCAGATCCTGGACTAATGGAAACACCATATATTTT. It translates to CASRSWTNGNTIYF.

This clone was seen just once. V and J are TRBV6-1 and TRBJ2-2; possible D gene TRBD2, 5 bases. This CDR3 region has 15 residues. The germline gives CDR1 MNHNS, CDR2 SASEGT. Deletions cut 2 bases from V and 2 bases from J, with 9 bases between. The CDR3, as DNA: TGTGCCAGCAGTGAACAACGGGGAAACACCGGGGAGCTGTTTTTT. This encodes CASSEQRGNTGELFF.

The chain has TRBV2 and TRBJ2-7; 8 positions agree with TRBD2. Germline V CDR1 and CDR2: SNHLY, FYNNEI. This CDR3 is built from 15 residues. V was clipped by 1 base and J by 6 bases; unmatched bases: 8. The CDR3 DNA sequence: TGTGCCAGCAGTGAAGGGAGCGGGAGCTACTCCGAGCAGTACTTC. Protein sequence: CASSEGSGSYSEQYF. The entire variable domain, with the rest obtained from reference TRBV2 and TRBJ2-7, is as follows: EPEVTQTPSHQVTQMGQEVILRCVPISNHLYFYWYRQILGQKVEFLVSFYNNEISEKSEIFDDQFSVERPDGSNFTLKIRSTKLEDSAMYFCASSEGSGSYSEQYFGPGTRLTVT.

The chain has TRBV29-1 and TRBJ1-3; the D is unclear. Trimming left V 5 bases short and J 2 bases short, with 10 bases between. This CDR3 spans 13 amino acids. From germline, CDR1 is SQVTM and CDR2 ANQGSEA. This CDR3 is CSVFVPTGNTIYF. CDR3 DNA sequence: TGCAGCGTTTTTGTCCCCACTGGAAACACCATATATTTT.

This chain links TRBV30 with TRBJ1-2; D is uncertain. CDR3 length equals 14 residues. The germline V and J ends were trimmed by 4 bases and 4 bases, with 16 bases remaining between them. Germline CDR1 GTSNPN, CDR2 SVGIG (reference sequence). The CDR3 loop is CAWIRLGGIYGYTF. In DNA form, the CDR3 reads TGTGCCTGGATCCGACTGGGAGGGATCTATGGCTACACCTTC.

The chain links TRBV29-1 to TRBJ2-3; 7 bases are a match to TRBD2. CDR3 length: 16 amino acids. Germline V gene data show CDR1 as SQVTM and CDR2 as ANQGSEA. With V trimmed by 7 bases and J by 4 bases, 17 bases remained unmatched. The CDR3 region has the DNA TGCAGCGCCGGAGGGTCGGCGCGGGAGTCCCCAGATACGCAGTATTTT. As protein: CSAGGSARESPDTQYF.

The chain joins TRBV7-2 to TRBJ2-1; 8 bases fit TRBD2. The germline V gene has CDR1 SGHTA and CDR2 FQGNSA. V lost 5 bases, J lost 6 bases, and 3 bases stayed unmatched. The CDR3 extends over 13 amino acids. For the CDR3, the DNA is TGTGCCAGCAGCCGCGGGACTAGCAATGAGCAGTTCTTC. It encodes CASSRGTSNEQFF.

This chain uses TRBV9 with TRBJ2-5; 7 bases match TRBD1. J lost 1 base, V lost 5 bases, and 5 bases had no gene match. The length of the CDR3 is 14 residues. Germline assignment: CDR1 SGDLS and CDR2 YYNGEE. The CDR3: CASSVGTVQETQYF. Here the CDR3 DNA reads TGTGCCAGCAGTGTCGGGACAGTCCAAGAGACCCAGTACTTC.

The chain carries TRBV19 and TRBJ1-2, with D possibly TRBD1 on 6 matching bases. The V end was cut by 4 bases, the J end by 0 bases, with 12 bases between. Germline V gene lookup returns CDR1 LNHDA and CDR2 SQIVND (reference sequence). This CDR3 spans 15 amino acids. The CDR3 DNA is TGTGCCAGTAGTAGGACAGCCGAAGCTAACTATGGCTACACCTTC. Residues: CASSRTAEANYGYTF.

The chain employs TRBV5-1 and TRBJ2-1, with D perhaps given as TRBD1 or TRBD2 (5 bases each). V lost 1 base and J lost 8, with 13 bases in between. The CDR3 is 14 residues long. Germline V gives CDR1 SGHRS, CDR2 YFSETQ. The CDR3 loop reads CASSLNGGRDEQFF. The CDR3 DNA follows: TGCGCCAGCAGCTTGAATGGGGGACGTGATGAGCAGTTCTTC.

The chain recombines TRBV21-1 with TRBJ2-1; the table assigns TRBD2, which was not confirmed against the DNA. TRBV21-1 is annotated as a pseudogene. The CDR3 has 14 residues. The CDR3 coding sequence is TGTGCCAAACTATCGGGAGAGGGCTACAATGAGCAGTTCTTC. Residues: CAKLSGEGYNEQFF.

The CDR3 bases are TGTGCCAGCAGTTCCATTCAGGGGGCAGTTTGGCAGTACTTC. It yields the protein CASSSIQGAVWQYF. J is TRBJ2-7 and V is TRBV27, with TRBD1 matching 8 bases. V lost 4 bases to trimming and J lost 9 bases; unmatched junction nucleotides: 11. This CDR3 is 14 amino acids long. The V gene's germline CDR1 is MNHEY and CDR2 SMNVEV (reference sequence).

The chain is built from TRBV27 and TRBJ2-1, with 7 bases that match TRBD2. V was clipped by 2 bases and J by 2 bases; unmatched bases: 9. The germline V gene encodes CDR1 MNHEY and CDR2 SMNVEV (reference sequence). This CDR3 is built from 17 residues. The CDR3: CASSLRELRGTYNEQFF. CDR3 nucleotides: TGTGCCAGCAGTTTAAGGGAACTGCGGGGGACCTACAATGAGCAGTTCTTC.

The chain uses TRBV6-1 and TRBJ2-7, with 9 bases fitting TRBD1. The CDR3 has 13 residues. CDR1 and CDR2 (germline): MNHNS, SASEGT. Unmatched junction bases numbered 4, after V lost 8 bases and J lost 2 bases. CDR3 in amino acids: CASADRGPYEQYF. In nucleotides, the CDR3 is TGTGCCAGCGCGGACAGGGGCCCCTACGAGCAGTACTTC.

Comment on this clone: The germline gene is not matched at one end of the junction; a read error may be the cause. The CDR3 here is CASRLPGWDHDTQYF. The CDR3 DNA is TGCGCCAGCAGGTTACCAGGGTGGGACCACGATACGCAGTATTTT. The chain combines TRBV27 with TRBJ2-3; either TRBD1 or TRBD2 may fit D (5 bases each). The CDR3 sequence is 15 residues long. Germline CDR1 reads MNHEY; CDR2 reads SMNVEV (reference sequence).

This clone showed up just a few times. The genes are TRBV28 and TRBJ1-2, with TRBD1 as a possible D gene (6 bases). In germline, CDR1 is MDHEN, CDR2 SYDVKM. V was shortened by 3 bases and J by 7 bases, with 12 bases between the two germline ends. CDR3 size: 13 residues. The DNA for the CDR3 is TGTGCCAGCAGTTTCGGTCCAGGGGTTGGCTACACCTTC. Translating gives CASSFGPGVGYTF.